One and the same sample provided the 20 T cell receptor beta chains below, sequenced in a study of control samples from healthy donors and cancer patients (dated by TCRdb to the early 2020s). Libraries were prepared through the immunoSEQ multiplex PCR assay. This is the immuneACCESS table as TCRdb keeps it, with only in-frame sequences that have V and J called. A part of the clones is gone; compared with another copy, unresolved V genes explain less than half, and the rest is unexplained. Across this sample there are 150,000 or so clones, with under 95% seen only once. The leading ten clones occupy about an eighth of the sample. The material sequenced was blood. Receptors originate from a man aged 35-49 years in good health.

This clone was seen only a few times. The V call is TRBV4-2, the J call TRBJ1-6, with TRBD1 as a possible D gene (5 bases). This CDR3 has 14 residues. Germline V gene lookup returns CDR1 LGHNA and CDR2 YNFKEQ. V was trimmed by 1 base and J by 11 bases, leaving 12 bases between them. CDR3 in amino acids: CASSQAFGGTPLHF. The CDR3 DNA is TGTGCCAGCAGCCAAGCGTTCGGGGGGACACCCCTCCACTTT.

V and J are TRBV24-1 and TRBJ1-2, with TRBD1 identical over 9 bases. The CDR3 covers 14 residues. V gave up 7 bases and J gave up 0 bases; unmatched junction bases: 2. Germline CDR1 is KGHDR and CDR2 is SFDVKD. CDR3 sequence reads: CATRGQGANYGYTF. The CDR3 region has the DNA TGTGCCACCAGGGGACAGGGAGCTAACTATGGCTACACCTTC.

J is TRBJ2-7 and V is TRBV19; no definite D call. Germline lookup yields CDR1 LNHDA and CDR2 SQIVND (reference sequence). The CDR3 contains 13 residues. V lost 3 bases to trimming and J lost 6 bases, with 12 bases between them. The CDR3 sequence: CASSIAERGEQYF. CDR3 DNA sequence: TGTGCCAGTAGTATCGCCGAACGCGGCGAGCAGTACTTC.

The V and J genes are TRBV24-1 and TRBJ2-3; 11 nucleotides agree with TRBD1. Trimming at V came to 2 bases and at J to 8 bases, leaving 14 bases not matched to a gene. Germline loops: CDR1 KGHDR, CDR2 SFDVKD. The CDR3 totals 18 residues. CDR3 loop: CATSDSNQGQGATGTQYF. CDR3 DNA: TGTGCCACCAGTGATTCCAATCAAGGACAGGGGGCGACGGGTACGCAGTATTTT.

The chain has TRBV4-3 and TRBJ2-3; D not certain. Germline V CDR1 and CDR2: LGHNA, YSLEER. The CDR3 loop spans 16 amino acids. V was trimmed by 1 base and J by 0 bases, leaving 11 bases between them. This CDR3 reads CASSQGPGMSTDTQYF. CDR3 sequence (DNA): TGCGCCAGCAGCCAAGGTCCGGGCATGAGCACAGATACGCAGTATTTT.

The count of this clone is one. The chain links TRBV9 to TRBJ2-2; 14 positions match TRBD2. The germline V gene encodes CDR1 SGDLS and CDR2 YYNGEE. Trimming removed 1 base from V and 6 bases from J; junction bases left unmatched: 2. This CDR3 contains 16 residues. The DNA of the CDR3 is TGTGCCAGCAGCGTACCGACTAGCGGGGGGGCCGGGGAGCTGTTTTTT. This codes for CASSVPTSGGAGELFF. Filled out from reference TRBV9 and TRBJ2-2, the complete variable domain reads DSGVTQTPKHLITATGQRVTLRCSPRSGDLSVYWYQQSLDQGLQFLIQYYNGEERAKGNILERFSAQQFPDLHSELNLSSLELGDSALYFCASSVPTSGGAGELFFGEGSRLTVL.

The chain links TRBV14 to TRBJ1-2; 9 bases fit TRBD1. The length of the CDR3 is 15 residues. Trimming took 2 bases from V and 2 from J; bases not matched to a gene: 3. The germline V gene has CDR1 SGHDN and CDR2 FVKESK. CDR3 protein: CASSQWTGENYGYTF. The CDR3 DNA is TGTGCCAGCAGCCAATGGACAGGGGAGAACTATGGCTACACCTTC.

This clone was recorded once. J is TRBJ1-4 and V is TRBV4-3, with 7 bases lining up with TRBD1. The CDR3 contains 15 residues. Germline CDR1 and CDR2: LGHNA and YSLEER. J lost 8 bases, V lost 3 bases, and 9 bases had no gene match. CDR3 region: CASSHLTGLEEKLFF. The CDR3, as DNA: TGCGCCAGCAGCCACCTGACAGGGCTGGAGGAAAAACTGTTTTTT.

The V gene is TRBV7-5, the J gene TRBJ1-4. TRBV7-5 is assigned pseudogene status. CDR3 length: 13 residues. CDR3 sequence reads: CARSRETLEKLFF. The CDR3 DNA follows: TGTGCCAGAAGCAGGGAGACCCTTGAAAAACTGTTTTTT.

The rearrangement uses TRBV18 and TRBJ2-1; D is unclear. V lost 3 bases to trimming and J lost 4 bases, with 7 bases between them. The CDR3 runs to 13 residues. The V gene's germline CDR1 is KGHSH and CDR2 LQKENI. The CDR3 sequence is CASSPTDYNEQFF. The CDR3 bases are TGTGCCAGCTCACCGACTGATTACAATGAGCAGTTCTTC.

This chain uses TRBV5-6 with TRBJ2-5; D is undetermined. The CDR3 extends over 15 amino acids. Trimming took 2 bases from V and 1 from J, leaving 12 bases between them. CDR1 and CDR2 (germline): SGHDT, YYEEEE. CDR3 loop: CASSLRVPFQETQYF. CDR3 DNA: TGTGCCAGCAGCTTAAGGGTTCCGTTCCAAGAGACCCAGTACTTC.

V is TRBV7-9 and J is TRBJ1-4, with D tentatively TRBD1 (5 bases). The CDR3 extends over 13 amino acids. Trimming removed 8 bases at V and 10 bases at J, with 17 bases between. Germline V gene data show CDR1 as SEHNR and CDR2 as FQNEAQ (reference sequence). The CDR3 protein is CASDRDGGRKLFF. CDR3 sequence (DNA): TGTGCCAGCGACCGGGACGGGGGTCGAAAACTGTTTTTT.

As DNA, the CDR3 is TGTGCCAGCAGGGGATCCGGGGCGTCCTACGAGCAGTACTTC. It specifies CASRGSGASYEQYF. The chain links TRBV2 to TRBJ2-7; D is tentatively TRBD1 or TRBD2 (5 bases each). The CDR3 sequence is 14 residues long. Germline-derived CDR1 and CDR2 are SNHLY and FYNNEI. The ends were cut back, 6 bases at V and 1 base at J, with 13 bases in the middle.

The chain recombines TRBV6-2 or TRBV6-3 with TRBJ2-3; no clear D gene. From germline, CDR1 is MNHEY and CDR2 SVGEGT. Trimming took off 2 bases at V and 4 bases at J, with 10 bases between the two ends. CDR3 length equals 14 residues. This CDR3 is CASSYGPPADTQYF. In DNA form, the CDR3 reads TGTGCCAGCAGTTACGGGCCGCCGGCAGATACGCAGTATTTT.

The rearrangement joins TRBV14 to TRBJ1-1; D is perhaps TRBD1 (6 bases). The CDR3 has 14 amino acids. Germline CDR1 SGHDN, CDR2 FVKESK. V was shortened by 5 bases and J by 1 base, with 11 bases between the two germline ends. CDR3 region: CASSSRGGNTEAFF. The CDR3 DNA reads TGTGCCAGCAGCTCCAGGGGTGGGAACACTGAAGCTTTCTTT.

The CDR3 DNA reads TGCGCCAGCAGCCCCTTGGGGGGTTCACCCCTCCACTTT. This codes for CASSPLGGSPLHF. The V gene is TRBV5-1, the J gene TRBJ1-6; possible D gene TRBD1, 5 bases. The CDR3 has 13 residues. Trimming cost V 4 bases and J 9 bases, with 11 bases left between them. Germline V CDR1 and CDR2: SGHRS, YFSETQ.

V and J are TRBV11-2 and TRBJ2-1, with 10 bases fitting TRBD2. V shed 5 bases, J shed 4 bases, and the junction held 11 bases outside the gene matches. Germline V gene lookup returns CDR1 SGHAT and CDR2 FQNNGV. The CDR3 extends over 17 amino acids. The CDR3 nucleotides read TGTGCCAGCAGCCCCTGGGGACTAGCGAGAACATACAATGAGCAGTTCTTC. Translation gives CASSPWGLARTYNEQFF. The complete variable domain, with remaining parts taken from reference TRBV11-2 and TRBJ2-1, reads EAGVAQSPRYKIIEKRQSVAFWCNPISGHATLYWYQQILGQGPKLLIQFQNNGVVDDSQLPKDRFSAERLKGVDSTLKIQPAKLEDSAVYLCASSPWGLARTYNEQFFGPGTRLTVL.

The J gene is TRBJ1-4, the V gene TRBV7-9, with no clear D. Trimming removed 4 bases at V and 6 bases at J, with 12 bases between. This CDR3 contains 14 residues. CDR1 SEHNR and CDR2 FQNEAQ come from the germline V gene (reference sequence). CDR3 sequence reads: CASSSQTQHEKLFF. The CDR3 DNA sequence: TGTGCCAGCAGCTCCCAAACGCAGCATGAAAAACTGTTTTTT.

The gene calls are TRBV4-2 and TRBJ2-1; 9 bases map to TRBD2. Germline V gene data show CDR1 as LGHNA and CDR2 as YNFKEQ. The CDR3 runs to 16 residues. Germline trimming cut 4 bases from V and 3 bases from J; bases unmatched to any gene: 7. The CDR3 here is CASSPPPREGYNEQFF. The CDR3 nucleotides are TGTGCCAGCAGCCCCCCCCCGCGGGAGGGCTACAATGAGCAGTTCTTC.

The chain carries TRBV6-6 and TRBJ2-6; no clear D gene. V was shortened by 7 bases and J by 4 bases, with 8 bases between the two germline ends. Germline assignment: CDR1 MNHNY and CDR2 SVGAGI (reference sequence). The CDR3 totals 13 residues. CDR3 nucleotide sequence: TGTGCCAGCACGGGTTCCGGGGCCAACGTCCTGACTTTC. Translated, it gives CASTGSGANVLTF.